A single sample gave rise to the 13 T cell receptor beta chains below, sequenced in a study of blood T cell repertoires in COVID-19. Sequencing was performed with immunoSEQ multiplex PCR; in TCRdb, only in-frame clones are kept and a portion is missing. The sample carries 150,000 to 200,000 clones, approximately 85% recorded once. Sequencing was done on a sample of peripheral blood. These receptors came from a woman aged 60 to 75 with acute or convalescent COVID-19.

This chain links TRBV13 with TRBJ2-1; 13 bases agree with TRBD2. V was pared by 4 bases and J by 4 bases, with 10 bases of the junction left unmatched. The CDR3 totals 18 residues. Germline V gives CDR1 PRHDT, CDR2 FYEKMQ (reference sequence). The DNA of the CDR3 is TGTGCCAGCAGCTCACGAACCGGGACTAGCGGGAAGTACAATGAGCAGTTCTTC. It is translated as CASSSRTGTSGKYNEQFF.

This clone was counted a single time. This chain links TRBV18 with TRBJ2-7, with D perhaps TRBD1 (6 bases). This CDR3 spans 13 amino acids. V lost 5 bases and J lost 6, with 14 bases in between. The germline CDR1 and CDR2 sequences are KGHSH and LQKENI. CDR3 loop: CASSVKQGREQYV. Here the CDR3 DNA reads TGTGCCAGCTCAGTAAAACAGGGACGCGAGCAGTACGTC.

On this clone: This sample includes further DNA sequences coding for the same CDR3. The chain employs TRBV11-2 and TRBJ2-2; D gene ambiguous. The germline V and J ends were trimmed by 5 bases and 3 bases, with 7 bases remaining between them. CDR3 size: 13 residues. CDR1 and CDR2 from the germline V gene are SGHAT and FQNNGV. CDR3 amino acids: CASSLTDTGELFF. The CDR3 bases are TGTGCCAGCAGCCTAACAGACACCGGGGAGCTGTTTTTT.

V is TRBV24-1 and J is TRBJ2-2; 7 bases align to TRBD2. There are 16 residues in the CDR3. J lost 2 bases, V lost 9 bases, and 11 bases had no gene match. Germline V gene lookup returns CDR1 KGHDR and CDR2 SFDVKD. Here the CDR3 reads CATSRGRAGNTGELFF. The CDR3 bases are TGTGCCACCTCCCGGGGGAGGGCCGGAAACACCGGGGAGCTGTTTTTT.

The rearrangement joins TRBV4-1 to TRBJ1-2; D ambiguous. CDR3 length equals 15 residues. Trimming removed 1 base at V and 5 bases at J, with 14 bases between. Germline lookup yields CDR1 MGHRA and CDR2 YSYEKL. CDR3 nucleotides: TGCGCCAGCAGCCAAGCTTACGACACCCAATATGGCTACACCTTC. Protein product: CASSQAYDTQYGYTF.

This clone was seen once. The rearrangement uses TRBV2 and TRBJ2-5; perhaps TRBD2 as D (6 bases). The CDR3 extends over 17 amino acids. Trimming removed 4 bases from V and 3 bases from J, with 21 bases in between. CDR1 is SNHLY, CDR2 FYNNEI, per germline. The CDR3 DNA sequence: TGTGCCAGCAGTGTCACTAGCCCGGAGGTGGGAAAAGAGACCCAGTACTTC. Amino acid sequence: CASSVTSPEVGKETQYF.

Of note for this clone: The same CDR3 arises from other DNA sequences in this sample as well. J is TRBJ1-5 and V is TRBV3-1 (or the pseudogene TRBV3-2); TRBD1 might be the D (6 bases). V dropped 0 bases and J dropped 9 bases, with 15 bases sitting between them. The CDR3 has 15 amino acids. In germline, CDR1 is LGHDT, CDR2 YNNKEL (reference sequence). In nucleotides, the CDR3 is TGTGCCAGCAGCCAAGAGGGAGGGGGTTCCCGGCCCCAGCATTTT. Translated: CASSQEGGGSRPQHF.

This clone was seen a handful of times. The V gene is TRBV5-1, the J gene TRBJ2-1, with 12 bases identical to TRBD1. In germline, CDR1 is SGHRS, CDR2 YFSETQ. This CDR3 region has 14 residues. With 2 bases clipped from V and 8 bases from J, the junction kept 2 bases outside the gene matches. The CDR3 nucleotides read TGCGCCAGCAGCTTCGGGACAGGGGGCGATGAGCAGTTCTTC. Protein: CASSFGTGGDEQFF.

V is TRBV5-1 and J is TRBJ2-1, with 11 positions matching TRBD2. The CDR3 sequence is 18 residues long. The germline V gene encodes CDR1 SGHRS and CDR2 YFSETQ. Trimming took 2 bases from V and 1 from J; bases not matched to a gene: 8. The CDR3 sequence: CASSFSGRARWSYNEQFF. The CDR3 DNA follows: TGCGCCAGCAGCTTTAGCGGGAGGGCCCGGTGGTCCTACAATGAGCAGTTCTTC.

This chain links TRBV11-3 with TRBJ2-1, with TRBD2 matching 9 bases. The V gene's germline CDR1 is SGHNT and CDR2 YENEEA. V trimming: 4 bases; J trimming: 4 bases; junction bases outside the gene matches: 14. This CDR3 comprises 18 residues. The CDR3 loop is CASSSPRSSGSVYNEQFF. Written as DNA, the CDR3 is TGTGCCAGCAGCTCCCCTAGAAGTAGCGGGAGTGTTTACAATGAGCAGTTCTTC.

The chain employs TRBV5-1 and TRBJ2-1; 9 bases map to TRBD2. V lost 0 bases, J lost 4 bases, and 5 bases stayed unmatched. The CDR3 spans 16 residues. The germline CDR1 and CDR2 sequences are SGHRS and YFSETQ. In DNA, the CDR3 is TGCGCCAGCAGCTTGGTAGCGGGAGATGGTTACAATGAGCAGTTCTTC. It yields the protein CASSLVAGDGYNEQFF.

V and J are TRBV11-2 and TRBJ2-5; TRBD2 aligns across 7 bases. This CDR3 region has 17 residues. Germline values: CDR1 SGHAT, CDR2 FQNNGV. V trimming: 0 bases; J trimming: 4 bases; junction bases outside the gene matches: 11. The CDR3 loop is CASSLDLAVSRGETQYF. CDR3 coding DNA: TGTGCCAGCAGCTTAGATCTAGCGGTCTCTAGAGGAGAGACCCAGTACTTC.

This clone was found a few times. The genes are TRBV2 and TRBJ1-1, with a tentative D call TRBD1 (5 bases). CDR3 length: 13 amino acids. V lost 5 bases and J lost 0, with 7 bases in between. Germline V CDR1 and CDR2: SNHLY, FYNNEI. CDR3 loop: CASSSTVNTEAFF. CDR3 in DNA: TGTGCCAGCAGTTCGACAGTGAACACTGAAGCTTTCTTT.